This passage covers 14 T cell receptor beta chains from one sample sequenced in a study of T cell clonality in common variable immunodeficiency. Assay used: immunoSEQ multiplex PCR; TCRdb lists only in-frame clones, some missing. Recorded here are some 40,000 clones, none singletons. The sequencing input was peripheral blood mononuclear cells. The receptors come from a person aged 18 to 70 in good health.

This clone was picked up many times. Read coverage stops 3 residues before the CDR3 terminus; the germline J gene supplies the remainder. The chain links TRBV15 to TRBJ1-1; D not resolved. Germline lookup yields CDR1 LNHNV and CDR2 YYDKDF (reference sequence). The V end lost 3 bases, the J end lost 0 bases, and 8 bases lay between the germline ends. The CDR3 extends over 14 amino acids. The CDR3 spells CATSSNRVNTEAFF. CDR3 DNA, as far as it was read: TGTGCCACCAGCAGTAACAGAGTGAACACTGAA.

This clone has at least ten counts. Read data end 3 residues before the CDR3 end; the end is taken from the germline J gene. This chain joins TRBV4-1 and TRBJ1-2; D may be TRBD1 (5 bases). The germline V gene encodes CDR1 MGHRA and CDR2 YSYEKL. This CDR3 contains 15 residues. Trimming stripped 1 base from V and 2 bases from J, with 11 bases between. The sequenced part of the CDR3 DNA is TGCGCCAGCAGCCAAGGGGGCTTCCTAAACTATGGC. Its protein is CASSQGGFLNYG. In full, the CDR3 is CASSQGGFLNYGYTF.

This clone was recorded at least ten times. The CDR3 is cut off 3 residues early in the read; its end comes from the germline J gene. This chain joins TRBV7-9 and TRBJ2-7; a possible D gene is TRBD2 (5 bases). The CDR3 is 15 residues long. Trimming removed 5 bases at V and 0 bases at J, with 14 bases between. The germline V gene has CDR1 SEHNR and CDR2 FQNEAQ (reference sequence). The part of the CDR3 DNA that was read is TGTGCCAGCAGCCTAGGCGGGTTAAGCTCCTACGAG. It codes for CASSLGGLSSYE. The complete CDR3 reads CASSLGGLSSYEQYF.

This clone showed up many times. The observed sequence ends 3 residues before the CDR3 terminus, with the missing tail filled in from the germline J gene. The chain links TRBV11-2 to TRBJ1-1; 7 positions agree with TRBD1. V lost 5 bases, J lost 5 bases, and 8 bases stayed unmatched. Germline V lookup: CDR1 SGHAT, CDR2 FQNNGV. The CDR3 runs to 14 residues. The sequenced CDR3 bases are TGTGCCAGCAGCCAGACAGGGCGTGGGACTGAA. The encoded protein is CASSQTGRGTE. The CDR3 in its entirety is CASSQTGRGTEAFF.

The table lists this clone with many counts. The CDR3 extends 3 residues past the end of the read, so its final part is completed from the germline J gene. The gene calls are TRBV7-6 and TRBJ1-1; 10 bases are shared with TRBD1. The CDR3 length is 16 residues. The V gene end was trimmed by 3 bases and the J gene end by 0 bases; junction bases not matched to a gene: 4. Per the germline V gene, CDR1 is SGHVS and CDR2 is FNYEAQ. The sequenced part of the CDR3 DNA is TGTGCCAGCAGCTTCGGGACAGGGGCAATGAACACTGAA. It yields the protein CASSFGTGAMNTE. The CDR3, in full, reads CASSFGTGAMNTEAFF.

This clone has ten or more counts. The read ends 3 residues early relative to the CDR3; the germline J gene fills the gap. V gene TRBV19 combines with J gene TRBJ1-5; the match to TRBD1 covers 8 bases. V was pared by 5 bases and J by 1 base, with 4 bases of the junction left unmatched. Germline V gene lookup returns CDR1 LNHDA and CDR2 SQIVND (reference sequence). The CDR3 spans 15 residues. Incomplete CDR3 DNA: TGTGCCAGTAGTTCGGACAGGGCCAGCAATCAGCCC. Amino acid sequence: CASSSDRASNQP. The full CDR3 protein reads CASSSDRASNQPQHF.

This clone appeared many times. Sequencing ends 3 residues short of the CDR3 end; the germline J gene provides the rest. V is TRBV2 and J is TRBJ2-7; the D gene is possibly TRBD1 (5 bases). CDR3 length: 13 residues. V gave up 7 bases and J gave up 2 bases, with 12 bases separating them. Germline values: CDR1 SNHLY, CDR2 FYNNEI. CDR3 DNA, as far as it was read: TGTGCCAGCAAAACGGCAGGGACCTACGAG. As protein: CASKTAGTYE. The CDR3 in full is CASKTAGTYEQYF.

This clone showed up many times. The DNA ends 3 residues before the CDR3 does, and the rest of the CDR3 is filled in from the germline J gene. The J gene is TRBJ1-1, the V gene TRBV18; D is uncertain. The CDR3 length is 13 residues. The V end lost 9 bases, the J end lost 1 base, and 12 bases lay between the germline ends. Germline CDR1 KGHSH, CDR2 LQKENI. The DNA read from the CDR3 is TGTGCCAGTTTCGCGGGGAGGAACACTGAA. Protein product: CASFAGRNTE. The full CDR3 is CASFAGRNTEAFF.

This clone was counted ten times or more. From the germline J gene comes the end of the CDR3, since the read stops 3 residues before it. The chain couples TRBV6-2 or TRBV6-3 to TRBJ1-5, with 7 bases that match TRBD1. V shed 6 bases and J 2 bases; nucleotides not matched to a gene: 7. The CDR3 spans 15 residues. The germline V gene encodes CDR1 MNHEY and CDR2 SVGEGT. CDR3 bases read: TGTGCCAGCAGCCGAGGGGGCAGTGGCAATCAGCCC. Translating gives CASSRGGSGNQP. The full-length CDR3 reads as CASSRGGSGNQPQHF.

This clone was seen at least ten times. The read comes to an end 3 residues before the CDR3 does, leaving the germline J gene to fill in the end. The gene calls are TRBV7-9 and TRBJ2-1, with D hard to call. Germline CDR1 reads SEHNR; CDR2 reads FQNEAQ (reference sequence). The V and J ends lost 1 base and 9 bases respectively, with 7 bases between them. CDR3 length: 12 residues. The CDR3 protein is CASSLVAREQFF. The CDR3 bases that were read are TGTGCCAGCAGCTTAGTTGCGCGTGAG. Using reference TRBV7-9 and TRBJ2-1 for the parts outside the CDR3, the full variable domain is DTGVSQNPRHKITKRGQNVTFRCDPISEHNRLYWYRQTLGQGPEFLTYFQNEAQLEKSRLLSDRFSAERPKGSFSTLEIQRTEQGDSAMYLCASSLVAREQFFGPGTRLTVL.

Note on this clone: The CDR3 end falls 3 residues outside the read, so it is completed with the germline J gene. The rearrangement uses TRBV29-1 and TRBJ1-2; 7 bases fit TRBD1. Germline CDR1 and CDR2: SQVTM and ANQGSEA. The CDR3 consists of 12 residues. CDR3 region: CSVSPTGRGYTF. Incomplete CDR3 DNA: TGCAGCGTCTCCCCGACAGGGCGAGGC. The variable domain in full, with the rest retrieved from reference TRBV29-1 and TRBJ1-2, is SAVISQKPSRDICQRGTSLTIQCQVDSQVTMMFWYRQQPGQSLTLIATANQGSEATYESGFVIDKFPISRPNLTFSTLTVSNMSPEDSSIYLCSVSPTGRGYTFGSGTRLTVV.

This clone was seen repeatedly, ten times or more. The sequence runs out 3 residues before the end of the CDR3; the remainder is reconstructed from the germline J gene. The rearrangement joins TRBV9 to TRBJ2-1; 9 positions agree with TRBD2. With V trimmed by 3 bases and J by 4 bases, 8 bases remained unmatched. The CDR3 has 16 residues. Germline CDR1 SGDLS, CDR2 YYNGEE. The covered CDR3 bases are TGTGCCAGCAGCGGAGCGGGGGGAGGTGGTTACAATGAG. It codes for CASSGAGGGGYNE. The full CDR3 protein reads CASSGAGGGGYNEQFF.

This clone was detected many times. The CDR3 end lies 3 residues beyond the end of the read and is filled in from the germline J gene. The rearrangement joins TRBV20-1 to TRBJ2-7; D might be TRBD1 (6 bases). V shed 0 bases and J shed 4 bases, with 22 bases lying between them. Germline CDR1 and CDR2: DFQATT and SNEGSKA (reference sequence). CDR3 size: 17 residues. The CDR3 bases that were read are TGCAGTGCTAGAGATTTAGAGTTAACAGGGATTAGGTACGAG. Translating it yields CSARDLELTGIRYE. The whole CDR3 protein is CSARDLELTGIRYEQYF.

This clone showed up many times. Read coverage stops 3 residues before the CDR3 terminus; the germline J gene supplies the remainder. The gene calls are TRBV7-9 and TRBJ2-1, with a possible D match to TRBD2 (6 bases). The CDR3 has 14 residues. V shed 4 bases and J shed 5 bases, with 12 bases lying between them. Germline-derived CDR1 and CDR2 are SEHNR and FQNEAQ (reference sequence). The DNA read from the CDR3 is TGTGCCAGCAGCTACGGGACGGGGGACAATGAG. Translation: CASSYGTGDNE. The full CDR3 protein is CASSYGTGDNEQFF.